Shown below are 5 T cell receptor beta chains from a single sample sequenced in a study of identical twins. MiXCR, applied by TCRdb to the 5' RACE reads, yields one record per CDR3 protein. The table shows 500,000 to 650,000 distinct CDR3 sequences, with roughly 7.2% occurring only once. These data also formed part of another study, on yellow fever vaccine responses in identical twins.

Sequencing was done on a sample of PBMCs. The receptors come from a woman between 18 and 30 years old in good health.

A few counts support this clonotype. This chain uses TRBV3-1 with TRBJ2-2; 7 positions match TRBD1. V lost 1 base and J lost 8; bases outside the gene matches: 13. The CDR3 sequence is 17 residues long. CDR1 LGHDT and CDR2 YNNKEL come from the germline V gene (reference sequence). CDR3 loop: CASSQVLGTAGRGELFF. CDR3 in DNA: TGTGCCAGCAGCCAAGTACTCGGGACAGCCGGGCGAGGGGAGCTGTTTTTT.

This clonotype was seen many times. This chain links TRBV5-1 with TRBJ2-1; TRBD1 matches at 10 bases. There are 16 residues in the CDR3. J lost 2 bases, V lost 2 bases, and 4 bases had no gene match. The germline CDR1 and CDR2 sequences are SGHRS and YFSETQ. The CDR3 DNA sequence: TGCGCCAGCAGCTTCCCGACAGGGGGCACCTACAATGAGCAGTTCTTC. Protein: CASSFPTGGTYNEQFF.

This clonotype has only a few counts. CDR3 residues: CASSSTGQAGYNYGYTF. The CDR3 DNA reads as TGCGCCAGCAGCTCAACGGGACAGGCTGGATATAACTATGGCTACACCTTC. The chain couples TRBV4-1 to TRBJ1-2; 8 bases match TRBD1. Germline CDR1 is MGHRA and CDR2 is YSYEKL. V shed 5 bases and J 1 base; nucleotides not matched to a gene: 12. The CDR3 sequence is 17 residues long.

This clonotype was observed many times. The J gene is TRBJ2-2, the V gene TRBV2, with 10 bases fitting TRBD2. The V and J ends lost 7 bases and 5 bases, in that order; junction bases with no gene match: 22. Per germline, CDR1 SNHLY and CDR2 FYNNEI. This CDR3 spans 20 amino acids. CDR3 DNA sequence: TGTGCCAGCAACGTTATTTTTGGACTAGCGGCCCTAAGGGGGACCGGGGAGCTGTTTTTT. This sequence encodes CASNVIFGLAALRGTGELFF.

V usage is TRBV10-3 and J usage is TRBJ2-5; TRBD1 matches 8 bases. Germline trimming cut 2 bases from V and 2 bases from J; bases unmatched to any gene: 7. Germline CDR1 and CDR2: ENHRY and SYGVKD. The CDR3 consists of 16 residues. CDR3 amino acids: CAISEPKTGGQETQYF. Written as DNA, the CDR3 is TGTGCCATCAGTGAGCCGAAAACAGGGGGACAAGAGACCCAGTACTTC.